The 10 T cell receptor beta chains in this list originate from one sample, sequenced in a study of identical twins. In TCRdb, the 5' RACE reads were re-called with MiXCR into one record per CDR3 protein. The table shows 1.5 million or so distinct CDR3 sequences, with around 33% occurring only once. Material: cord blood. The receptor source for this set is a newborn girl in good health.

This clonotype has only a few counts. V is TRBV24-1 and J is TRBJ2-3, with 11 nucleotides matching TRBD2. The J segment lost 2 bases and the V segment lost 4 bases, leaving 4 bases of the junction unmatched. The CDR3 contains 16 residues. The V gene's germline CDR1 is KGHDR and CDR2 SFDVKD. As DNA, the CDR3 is TGTGCCACCAGTGACCCTAGCGGGGGGTCCACAGATACGCAGTATTTT. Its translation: CATSDPSGGSTDTQYF.

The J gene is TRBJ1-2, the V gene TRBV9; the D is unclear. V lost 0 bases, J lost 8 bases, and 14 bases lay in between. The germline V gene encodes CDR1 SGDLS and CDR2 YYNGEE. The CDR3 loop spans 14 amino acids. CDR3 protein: CASSVDGGSQGYTF. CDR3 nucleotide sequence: TGTGCCAGCAGCGTAGATGGAGGGAGCCAGGGCTACACCTTC.

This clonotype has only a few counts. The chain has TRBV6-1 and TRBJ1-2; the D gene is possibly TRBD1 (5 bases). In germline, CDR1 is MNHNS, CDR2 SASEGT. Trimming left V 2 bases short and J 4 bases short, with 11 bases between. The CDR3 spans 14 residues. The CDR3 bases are TGTGCCAGCAGTGAACGGGACTCCAGCTATGGCTACACCTTC. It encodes CASSERDSSYGYTF.

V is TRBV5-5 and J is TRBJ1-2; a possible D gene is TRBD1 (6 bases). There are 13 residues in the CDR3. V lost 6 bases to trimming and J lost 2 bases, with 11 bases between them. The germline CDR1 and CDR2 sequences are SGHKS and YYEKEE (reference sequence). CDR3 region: CASTDRLNYGYTF. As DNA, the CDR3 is TGTGCCAGCACCGACAGGCTAAACTATGGCTACACCTTC.

The CDR3 nucleotides are TGCAGTGCTAGAGAGCGGAGCTCCTACGAGCAGTTCTTC. It specifies CSARERSSYEQFF. The rearrangement joins TRBV20-1 to TRBJ2-7, with no clear D. The J call is in doubt because the DNA end fits TRBJ2-1 better. Germline loops: CDR1 DFQATT, CDR2 SNEGSKA (reference sequence). CDR3 length: 13 amino acids.

The CDR3 sequence: CASTASGFSYEQYF. The DNA of the CDR3 is TGCGCCAGCACCGCTAGCGGGTTCTCCTACGAGCAGTACTTC. The chain joins TRBV5-1 to TRBJ2-7; 8 bases match TRBD2. The germline gives CDR1 SGHRS, CDR2 YFSETQ. The V segment lost 6 bases and the J segment 0 bases; nucleotides outside the gene matches: 5. The CDR3 is 14 residues long.

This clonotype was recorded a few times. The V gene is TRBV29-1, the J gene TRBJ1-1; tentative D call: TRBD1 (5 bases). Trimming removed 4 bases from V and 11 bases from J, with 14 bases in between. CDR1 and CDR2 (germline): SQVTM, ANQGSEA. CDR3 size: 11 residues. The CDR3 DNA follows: TGCAGCGTTGGACAGCGTCAGCGTGCTTTCTTT. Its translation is CSVGQRQRAFF.

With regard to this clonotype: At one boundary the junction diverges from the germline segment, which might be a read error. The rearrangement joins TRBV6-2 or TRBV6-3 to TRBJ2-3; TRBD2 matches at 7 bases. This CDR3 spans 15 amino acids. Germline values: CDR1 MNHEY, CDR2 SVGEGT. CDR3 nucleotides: TGTGCCAGCACCGCCAGGGCTAGCGGATCAGATGCGCAGTATTTT. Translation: CASTARASGSDAQYF.

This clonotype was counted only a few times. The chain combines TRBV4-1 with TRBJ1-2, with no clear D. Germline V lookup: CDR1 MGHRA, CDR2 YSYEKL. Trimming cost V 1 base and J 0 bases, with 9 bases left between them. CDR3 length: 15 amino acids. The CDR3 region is CASSQGPLANYGYTF. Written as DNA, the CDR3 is TGCGCCAGCAGCCAAGGACCCCTAGCTAACTATGGCTACACCTTC.

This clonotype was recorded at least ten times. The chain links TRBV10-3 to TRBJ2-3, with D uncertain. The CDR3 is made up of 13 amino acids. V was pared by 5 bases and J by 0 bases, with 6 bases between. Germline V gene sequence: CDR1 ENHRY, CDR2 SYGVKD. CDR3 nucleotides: TGTGCCATCAGTTCTACCAGCACAGATACGCAGTATTTT. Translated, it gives CAISSTSTDTQYF.